The clone carrying this T cell receptor (beta chain) was recorded many times. CDR1 MDHEN and CDR2 SYDVKM come from the germline V gene. The CDR3 extends over 13 amino acids. V gave up 6 bases and J gave up 7 bases, with 15 bases separating them. These data belong to a study of blood T cells in healthy people across ages. Primed by a sample-barcoded 5' primer and a J-beta primer mix, a second PCR proceeded for 7 to 11 cycles. Each CDR3 protein is one row after TCRdb ran MiXCR on the 5' RACE reads. The sample holds 900,000 to 950,000 distinct CDR3 sequences, almost 30% seen once. This same sample was also part of a study on T cells of mothers and their children.

This clonotype was obtained from a woman aged 40 to 55 in good health. The chain combines TRBV28 with TRBJ2-5; possibly TRBD1 for D (6 bases). The sample was blood. CDR3 protein: CASSPTGQGTQYF. As DNA, the CDR3 is TGTGCCAGCAGCCCCACAGGGCAGGGGACCCAGTACTTC.